This TCR beta chain was sequenced during a study of CD8 T cells in ankylosing spondylitis. MiXCR, run by TCRdb on the 5' RACE reads, gives a single entry per CDR3 protein. The sample has more than 150,000 distinct CDR3 sequences, around 13% seen once. Germline CDR1 and CDR2: KGHSY and FQNENV. The CDR3 contains 16 residues. Trimming cost V 4 bases and J 2 bases, with 12 bases left between them. Points from the study as a whole: Ankylosing spondylitis blood appeared to carry a characteristic TCR beta motif of several highly homologous variants. Reports of some motif variants in reactive arthritis synovial fluid and blood predate this one. Reportedly, significant enrichment of disease-linked clones occurred in matched ankylosing spondylitis synovial fluid.

A word on this clonotype: Its antigen is unidentified.

The chain has TRBV16 and TRBJ1-6, with no clear D. The sequence was collected from a male donor with ankylosing spondylitis or in good health (not recorded which). Material for sequencing was blood, either unsorted or a sorted T cell fraction (not recorded which). The CDR3 sequence is CASSPRGSTYNSPLHF. The CDR3 DNA reads TGTGCCAGCAGCCCCCGAGGGAGTACCTATAATTCACCCCTCCACTTT.